This T cell receptor (beta chain) was found in a study of blood T cells in healthy people across ages. There are many counts of this clonotype. No antigen is known for it. Whole-study findings and limits: A strong correlation was seen between TCR beta diversity and naive T cell percentage. The study found more naive CD4+ cells and higher diversity in long-lived than aged donors.

V lost 3 bases, J lost 4 bases, and 9 bases lay in between. The CDR3 loop spans 13 amino acids. The germline CDR1 and CDR2 sequences are MNHEY and SMNVEV (reference sequence). Isolating PBMCs gave at least 6.5 million of these cells per sample. Sample-barcoded 5' priming and a J-beta primer mix drove a second PCR of roughly 6 to 12 cycles. Using its own MiXCR run on the 5' RACE reads, TCRdb lists one record per CDR3 protein. Altogether around 650,000 distinct CDR3 sequences are present, roughly 30% being singletons, with the ten largest covering less than 20%. The sample consisted of blood. The V and J genes are TRBV27 and TRBJ1-2; perhaps TRBD1 as D (5 bases). This receptor was identified in a woman over 75 in good health. The CDR3 coding sequence is TGTGCCAGCAGTTTCTCTGGGGGCTATGGCTACACCTTC. This encodes CASSFSGGYGYTF.